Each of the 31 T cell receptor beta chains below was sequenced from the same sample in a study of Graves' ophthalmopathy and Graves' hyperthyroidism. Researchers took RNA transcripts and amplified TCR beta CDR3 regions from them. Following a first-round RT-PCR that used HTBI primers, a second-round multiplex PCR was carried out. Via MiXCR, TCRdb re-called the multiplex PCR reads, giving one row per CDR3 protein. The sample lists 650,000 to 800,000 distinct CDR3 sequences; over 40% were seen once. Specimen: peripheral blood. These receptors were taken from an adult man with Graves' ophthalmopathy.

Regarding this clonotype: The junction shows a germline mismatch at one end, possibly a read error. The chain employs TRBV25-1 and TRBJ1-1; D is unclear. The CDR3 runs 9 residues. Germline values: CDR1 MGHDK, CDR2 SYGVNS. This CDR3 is CASSEYRGF. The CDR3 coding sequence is TGTGCCAGCAGTGAATATCGAGGGTTT.

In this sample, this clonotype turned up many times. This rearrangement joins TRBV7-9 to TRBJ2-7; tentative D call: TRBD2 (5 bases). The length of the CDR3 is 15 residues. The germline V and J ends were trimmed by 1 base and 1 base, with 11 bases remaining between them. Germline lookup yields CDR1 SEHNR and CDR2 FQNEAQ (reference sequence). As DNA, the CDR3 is TGTGCCAGCAGCTTAGTCCTTGGGAGTTCCTACGAGCAGTACTTC. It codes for CASSLVLGSSYEQYF. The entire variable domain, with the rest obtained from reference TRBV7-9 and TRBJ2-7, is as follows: DTGVSQNPRHKITKRGQNVTFRCDPISEHNRLYWYRQTLGQGPEFLTYFQNEAQLEKSRLLSDRFSAERPKGSFSTLEIQRTEQGDSAMYLCASSLVLGSSYEQYFGPGTRLTVT.

In nucleotides, the CDR3 is TGCGCCAGCAGCCTCGGGACTAGCGGGGGGGCCGTCGAGACCCAGTACTTC. Encoded protein: CASSLGTSGGAVETQYF. The chain carries TRBV5-1 and TRBJ2-5, with TRBD2 matching 16 bases. This CDR3 contains 17 residues. The germline gives CDR1 SGHRS, CDR2 YFSETQ. The V segment lost 4 bases and the J segment 5 bases; nucleotides outside the gene matches: 8. The variable domain in full, completed from reference TRBV5-1 and TRBJ2-5, reads KAGVTQTPRYLIKTRGQQVTLSCSPISGHRSVSWYQQTPGQGLQFLFEYFSETQRNKGNFPGRFSGRQFSNSRSEMNVSTLELGDSALYLCASSLGTSGGAVETQYFGPGTRLLVL.

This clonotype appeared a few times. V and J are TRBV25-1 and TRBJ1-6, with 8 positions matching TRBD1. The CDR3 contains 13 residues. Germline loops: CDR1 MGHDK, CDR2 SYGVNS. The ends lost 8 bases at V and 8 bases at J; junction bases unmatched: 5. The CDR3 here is CASSGQGHSPLHF. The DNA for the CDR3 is TGTGCCAGCTCCGGACAGGGCCATTCACCCCTCCACTTT.

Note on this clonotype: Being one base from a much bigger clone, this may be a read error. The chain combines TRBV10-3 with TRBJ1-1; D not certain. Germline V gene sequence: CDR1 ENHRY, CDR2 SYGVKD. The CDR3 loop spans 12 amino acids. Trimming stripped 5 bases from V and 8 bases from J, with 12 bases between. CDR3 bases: TGTGCCATCAGTTACGTATCAGTAGAAGCTTTCTTT. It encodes CAISYVSVEAFF.

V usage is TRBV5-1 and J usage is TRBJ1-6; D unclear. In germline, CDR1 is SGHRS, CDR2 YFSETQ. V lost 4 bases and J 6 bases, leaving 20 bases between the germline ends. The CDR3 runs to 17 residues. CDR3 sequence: CASSPAPLRSLNSPLHF. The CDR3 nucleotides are TGCGCCAGCAGCCCGGCCCCGCTCAGGAGCCTTAATTCACCCCTCCACTTT.

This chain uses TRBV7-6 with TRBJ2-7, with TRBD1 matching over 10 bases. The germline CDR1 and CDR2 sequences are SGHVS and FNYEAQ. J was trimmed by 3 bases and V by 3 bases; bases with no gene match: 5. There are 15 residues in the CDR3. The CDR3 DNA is TGTGCCAGCAGCTTCCGGGGGGACAGGGGCTACGAGCAGTACTTC. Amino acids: CASSFRGDRGYEQYF.

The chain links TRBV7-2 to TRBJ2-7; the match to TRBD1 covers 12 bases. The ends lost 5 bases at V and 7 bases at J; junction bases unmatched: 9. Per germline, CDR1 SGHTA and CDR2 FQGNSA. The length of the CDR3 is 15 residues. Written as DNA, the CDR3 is TGTGCCAGCAGCCGGGGACAGGGGGCTTCCAATGAGCAGTACTTC. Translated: CASSRGQGASNEQYF.

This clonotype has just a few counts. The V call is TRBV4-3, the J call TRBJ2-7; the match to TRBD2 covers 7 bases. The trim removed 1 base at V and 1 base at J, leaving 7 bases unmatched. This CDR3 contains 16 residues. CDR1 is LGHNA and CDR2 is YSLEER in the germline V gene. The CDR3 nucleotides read TGCGCCAGCAGCCAAGGGATAGCGGGTGAATCCTACGAGCAGTACTTC. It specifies CASSQGIAGESYEQYF.

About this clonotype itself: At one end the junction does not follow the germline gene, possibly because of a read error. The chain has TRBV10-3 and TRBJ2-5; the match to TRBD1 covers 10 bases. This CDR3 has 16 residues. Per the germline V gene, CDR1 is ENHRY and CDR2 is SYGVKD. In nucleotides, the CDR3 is TGTGCCAGCAGTGAAGAATGGACAGGGGGTCAAGAGACCCAGTACTTC. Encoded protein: CASSEEWTGGQETQYF.

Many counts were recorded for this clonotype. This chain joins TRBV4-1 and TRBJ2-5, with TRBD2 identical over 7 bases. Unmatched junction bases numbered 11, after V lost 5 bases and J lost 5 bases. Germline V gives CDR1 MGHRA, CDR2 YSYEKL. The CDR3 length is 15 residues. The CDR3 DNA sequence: TGCGCCAGCAGCACCCGGGAGGCCTGGAAGGAGACCCAGTACTTC. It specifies CASSTREAWKETQYF.

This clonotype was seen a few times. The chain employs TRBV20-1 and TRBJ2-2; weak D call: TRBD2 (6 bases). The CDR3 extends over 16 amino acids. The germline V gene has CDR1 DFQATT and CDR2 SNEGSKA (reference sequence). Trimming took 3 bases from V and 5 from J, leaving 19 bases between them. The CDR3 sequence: CSASLGPGVDTGELFF. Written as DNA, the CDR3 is TGCAGTGCTAGCCTTGGTCCGGGAGTGGATACCGGGGAGCTGTTTTTT.

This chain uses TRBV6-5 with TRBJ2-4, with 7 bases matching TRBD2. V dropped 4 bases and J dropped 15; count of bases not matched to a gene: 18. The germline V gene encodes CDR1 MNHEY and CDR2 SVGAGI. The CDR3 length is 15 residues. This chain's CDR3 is CASSFEGAGREKLYF. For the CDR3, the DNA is TGTGCCAGCAGTTTCGAGGGAGCAGGGAGGGAAAAACTGTACTTC.

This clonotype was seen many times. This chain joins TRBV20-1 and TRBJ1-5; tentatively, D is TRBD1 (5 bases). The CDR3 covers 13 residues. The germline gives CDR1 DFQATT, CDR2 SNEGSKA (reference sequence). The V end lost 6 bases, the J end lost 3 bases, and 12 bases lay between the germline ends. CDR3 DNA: TGCAGTGCCAGGGTAGGGTTCAATCAGCCCCAGCATTTT. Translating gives CSARVGFNQPQHF.

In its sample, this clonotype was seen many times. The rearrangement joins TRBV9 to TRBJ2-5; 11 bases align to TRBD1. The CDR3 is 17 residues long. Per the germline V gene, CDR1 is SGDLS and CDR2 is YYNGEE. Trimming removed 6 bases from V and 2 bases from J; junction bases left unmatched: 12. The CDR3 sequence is CASTPSSGTGGQETQYF. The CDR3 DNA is TGTGCCAGCACCCCCTCCTCCGGGACAGGGGGTCAAGAGACCCAGTACTTC.

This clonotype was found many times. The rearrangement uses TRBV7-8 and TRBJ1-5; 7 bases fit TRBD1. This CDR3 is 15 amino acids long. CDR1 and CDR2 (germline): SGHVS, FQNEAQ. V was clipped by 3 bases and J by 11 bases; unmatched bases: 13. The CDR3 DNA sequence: TGTGCCAGCAGCTTTCAACTTACAGGGGTTGAGGCCCAGCATTTT. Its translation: CASSFQLTGVEAQHF. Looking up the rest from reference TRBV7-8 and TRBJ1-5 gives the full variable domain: GAGVSQSPRYKVAKRGQDVALRCDPISGHVSLFWYQQALGQGPEFLTYFQNEAQLDKSGLPSDRFFAERPEGSVSTLKIQRTQQEDSAVYLCASSFQLTGVEAQHFGDGTRLSIL.

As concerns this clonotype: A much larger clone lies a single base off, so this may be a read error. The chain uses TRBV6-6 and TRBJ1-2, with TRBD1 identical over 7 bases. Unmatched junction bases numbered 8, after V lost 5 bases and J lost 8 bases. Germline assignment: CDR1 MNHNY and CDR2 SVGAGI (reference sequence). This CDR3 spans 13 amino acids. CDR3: CASSRDRDGGYTF. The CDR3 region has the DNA TGTGCCAGCAGTCGTGACAGGGATGGAGGCTACACCTTC.

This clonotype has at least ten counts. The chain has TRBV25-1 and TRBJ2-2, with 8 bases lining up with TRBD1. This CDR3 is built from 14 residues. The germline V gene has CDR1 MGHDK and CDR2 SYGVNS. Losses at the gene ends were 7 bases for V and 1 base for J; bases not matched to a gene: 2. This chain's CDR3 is CASIGTGNTGELFF. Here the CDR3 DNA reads TGTGCCAGCATAGGGACAGGGAACACCGGGGAGCTGTTTTTT.

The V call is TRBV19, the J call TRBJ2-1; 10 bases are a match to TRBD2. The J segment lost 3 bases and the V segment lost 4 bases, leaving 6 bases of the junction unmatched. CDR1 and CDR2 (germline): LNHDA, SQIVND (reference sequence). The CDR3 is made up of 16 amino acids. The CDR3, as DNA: TGTGCCAGTAGTACATCCGGGACTAGCGTCTACAATGAGCAGTTCTTC. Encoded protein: CASSTSGTSVYNEQFF.

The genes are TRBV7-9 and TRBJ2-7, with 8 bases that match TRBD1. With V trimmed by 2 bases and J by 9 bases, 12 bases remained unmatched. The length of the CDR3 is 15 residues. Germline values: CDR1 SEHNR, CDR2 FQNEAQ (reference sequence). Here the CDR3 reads CASSLWTGRTDTQYF. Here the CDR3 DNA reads TGTGCCAGCAGCTTATGGACAGGGCGCACAGATACGCAGTACTTC.

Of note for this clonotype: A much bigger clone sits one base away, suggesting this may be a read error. CDR3 sequence: CASSTGTGCTEAFF. CDR3 nucleotides: TGTGCCAGCAGTACCGGGACAGGGTGCACTGAAGCTTTCTTT. This chain uses TRBV7-9 with TRBJ1-1; 9 bases are a match to TRBD1. CDR1 SEHNR and CDR2 FQNEAQ come from the germline V gene (reference sequence). Germline trimming cut 6 bases from V and 4 bases from J; bases unmatched to any gene: 6. This CDR3 contains 14 residues.

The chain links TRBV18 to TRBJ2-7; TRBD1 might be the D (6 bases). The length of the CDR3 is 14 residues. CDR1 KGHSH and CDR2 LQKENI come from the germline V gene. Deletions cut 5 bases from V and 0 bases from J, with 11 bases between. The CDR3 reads CASSETGVSYEQYF. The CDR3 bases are TGTGCCAGCTCAGAGACAGGAGTCTCCTACGAGCAGTACTTC.

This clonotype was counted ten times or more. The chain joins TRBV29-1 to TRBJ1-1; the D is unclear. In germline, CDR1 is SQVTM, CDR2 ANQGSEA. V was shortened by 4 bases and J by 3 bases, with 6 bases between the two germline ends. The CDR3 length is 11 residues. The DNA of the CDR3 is TGCAGCGTTGTGAAGGACACTGAAGCTTTCTTT. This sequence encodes CSVVKDTEAFF.

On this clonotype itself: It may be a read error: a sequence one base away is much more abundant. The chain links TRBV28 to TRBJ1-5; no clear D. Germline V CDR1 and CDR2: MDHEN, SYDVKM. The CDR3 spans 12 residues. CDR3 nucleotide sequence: TGTGCCAGCAGTTCCCGAGATCAGCCCCGGCATTTT. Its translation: CASSSRDQPRHF.

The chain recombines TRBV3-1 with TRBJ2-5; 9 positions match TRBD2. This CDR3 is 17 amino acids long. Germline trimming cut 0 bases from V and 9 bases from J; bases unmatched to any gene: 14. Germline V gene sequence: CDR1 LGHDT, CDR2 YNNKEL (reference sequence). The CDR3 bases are TGTGCCAGCAGCCAAGATCCGAGGGGGACTAGCCGTCGGGCCCAGTACTTC. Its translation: CASSQDPRGTSRRAQYF.

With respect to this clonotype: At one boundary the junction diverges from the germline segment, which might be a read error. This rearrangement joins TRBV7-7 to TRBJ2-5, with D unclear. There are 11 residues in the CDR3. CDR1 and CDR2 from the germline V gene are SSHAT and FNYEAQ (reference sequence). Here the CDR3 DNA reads TGTGCTAGCAGCTTAGGAGATAGCCAGTACTTC. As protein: CASSLGDSQYF.

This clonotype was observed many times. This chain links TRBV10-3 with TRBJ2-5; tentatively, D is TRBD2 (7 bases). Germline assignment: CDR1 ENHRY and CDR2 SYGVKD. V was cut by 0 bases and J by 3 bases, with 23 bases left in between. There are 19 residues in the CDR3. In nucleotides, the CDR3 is TGTGCCATCAGTGAGTCGGTGTGGGGGGGCAGGACCTCAGAAGAGACCCAGTACTTC. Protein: CAISESVWGGRTSEETQYF.

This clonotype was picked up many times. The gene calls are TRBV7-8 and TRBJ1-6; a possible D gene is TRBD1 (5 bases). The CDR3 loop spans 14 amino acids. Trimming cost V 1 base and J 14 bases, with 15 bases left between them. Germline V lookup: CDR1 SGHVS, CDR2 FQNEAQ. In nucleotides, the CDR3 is TGTGCCAGCAGCTTAGATTGGTCCTCAGGGTCCCTCCACTTT. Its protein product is CASSLDWSSGSLHF.

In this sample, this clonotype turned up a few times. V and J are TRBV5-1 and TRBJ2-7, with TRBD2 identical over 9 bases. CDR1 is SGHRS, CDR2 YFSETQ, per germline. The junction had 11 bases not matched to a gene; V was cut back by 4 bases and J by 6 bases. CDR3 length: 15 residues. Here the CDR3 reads CASSPSSGISGEQYF. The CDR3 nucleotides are TGCGCCAGCAGCCCATCTAGCGGGATCTCTGGCGAGCAGTACTTC.

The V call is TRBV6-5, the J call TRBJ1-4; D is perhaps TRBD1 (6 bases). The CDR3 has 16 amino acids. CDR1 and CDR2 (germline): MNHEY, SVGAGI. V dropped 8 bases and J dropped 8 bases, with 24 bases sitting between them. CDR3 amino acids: CASSRQVQKGVEKLFF. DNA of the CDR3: TGTGCCAGCTCTCGACAGGTCCAAAAGGGAGTCGAAAAACTGTTTTTT.

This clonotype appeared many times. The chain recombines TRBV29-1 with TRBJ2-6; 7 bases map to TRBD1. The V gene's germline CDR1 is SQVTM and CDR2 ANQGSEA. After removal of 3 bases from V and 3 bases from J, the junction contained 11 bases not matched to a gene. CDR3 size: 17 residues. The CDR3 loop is CSVEVGAGGFGANVLTF. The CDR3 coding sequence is TGCAGCGTTGAGGTTGGGGCAGGGGGTTTTGGGGCCAACGTCCTGACTTTC.